Each of the 26 T cell receptor beta chains below was sequenced from the same sample in a study of cytomegalovirus exposure and HLA in healthy donors. Primers included in the PCR were 60 Vbeta and 13 Jbeta primers. The table came from immunoSEQ multiplex PCR; TCRdb's copy has only in-frame clones and leaves some out. The sample shows about 120,000 clones, roughly 78% of them seen only once. The sample was PBMCs. These receptors all come from a male donor in good health and CMV-seronegative.

The chain joins TRBV4-3 to TRBJ2-7, with D maybe TRBD2 (5 bases). Trimming removed 2 bases from V and 1 base from J, with 12 bases in between. The CDR3 covers 15 residues. Germline CDR1 reads LGHNA; CDR2 reads YSLEER. CDR3 coding DNA: TGCGCCAGCAGCCAATTATCCAGGAGGTCCTACGAGCAGTACTTC. Protein: CASSQLSRRSYEQYF.

CDR3 coding DNA: TGTGCCTGGAGTACGGGACAGGGGAGTTACAATGAGCAGTTCTTC. This encodes CAWSTGQGSYNEQFF. The chain joins TRBV30 to TRBJ2-1, with 10 bases fitting TRBD1. The CDR3 consists of 15 residues. Germline CDR1 is GTSNPN and CDR2 is SVGIG (reference sequence). Losses at the gene ends were 2 bases for V and 4 bases for J; bases not matched to a gene: 5.

This rearrangement joins TRBV7-8 to TRBJ2-5; no reliable D call. Judging by the DNA end, TRBJ2-7 fits better; the J call may be wrong. The CDR3 consists of 11 residues. Germline V gene sequence: CDR1 SGHVS, CDR2 FQNEAQ. CDR3 nucleotides: TGTGCCAGCAGCCTGAATTACGAGCAGTACTTC. It encodes CASSLNYEQYF.

Here the CDR3 reads CASSLLQDEQFF. For the CDR3, the DNA is TGTGCCAGCAGTTTGTTACAGGATGAGCAGTTCTTC. The chain couples TRBV28 to TRBJ2-1, with D perhaps matching TRBD1 (5 bases). The CDR3 is made up of 12 amino acids. The germline V gene encodes CDR1 MDHEN and CDR2 SYDVKM. Trimming cost V 3 bases and J 8 bases, with 8 bases left between them. Combining the CDR3 with reference TRBV28 and TRBJ2-1 gives the whole variable domain DVKVTQSSRYLVKRTGEKVFLECVQDMDHENMFWYRQDPGLGLRLIYFSYDVKMKEKGDIPEGYSVSREKKERFSLILESASTNQTSMYLCASSLLQDEQFFGPGTRLTVL.

CDR3 residues: CASSQRTDSSGANVLTF. CDR3 nucleotides: TGCGCCAGCAGCCAAAGGACAGATAGCTCTGGGGCCAACGTCCTGACTTTC. V and J are TRBV5-1 and TRBJ2-6; tentatively, D is TRBD1 (6 bases). The germline V gene encodes CDR1 SGHRS and CDR2 YFSETQ. The ends were cut back, 4 bases at V and 0 bases at J, with 14 bases in the middle. There are 17 residues in the CDR3. Together with reference TRBV5-1 and TRBJ2-6, the CDR3 gives the full variable domain: KAGVTQTPRYLIKTRGQQVTLSCSPISGHRSVSWYQQTPGQGLQFLFEYFSETQRNKGNFPGRFSGRQFSNSRSEMNVSTLELGDSALYLCASSQRTDSSGANVLTFGAGSRLTVL.

This clone has only a few counts. The chain combines TRBV2 with TRBJ2-7; 10 positions agree with TRBD1. The germline gives CDR1 SNHLY, CDR2 FYNNEI. V was pared by 5 bases and J by 6 bases, with 16 bases of the junction left unmatched. The CDR3 loop spans 17 amino acids. In nucleotides, the CDR3 is TGTGCCAGCAGTACCGGGACAGGGGAAGCGGGTCGCCTCGAGCAGTACTTC. Translating gives CASSTGTGEAGRLEQYF.

For the CDR3, the DNA is TGTGCCAGCAGCTTTTCCACGAGAAACATTCAGTACTTC. This codes for CASSFSTRNIQYF. The rearrangement links TRBV7-9 to TRBJ2-4; D is undetermined. The CDR3 sequence is 13 residues long. In germline, CDR1 is SEHNR, CDR2 FQNEAQ (reference sequence). The V end was cut by 3 bases, the J end by 6 bases, with 9 bases between.

V is TRBV5-4 and J is TRBJ1-1, with 7 bases lining up with TRBD1. This CDR3 comprises 15 residues. Per germline, CDR1 SGHNT and CDR2 YYREEE (reference sequence). V lost 2 bases, J lost 4 bases, and 8 bases stayed unmatched. The CDR3 coding sequence is TGTGCCAGCAGCTTTGCCCGACAGGGAGGCACTGAAGCTTTCTTT. Protein: CASSFARQGGTEAFF.

This chain links TRBV9 with TRBJ2-3; D gene uncertain. Between the trimmed V and J ends, which lost 0 bases and 6 bases, there was a span of 11 bases. The germline gives CDR1 SGDLS, CDR2 YYNGEE. The CDR3 totals 14 residues. CDR3 in DNA: TGTGCCAGCAGCGTAGCTTATGGCAGGGATACGCAGTATTTT. The encoded protein is CASSVAYGRDTQYF.

The chain couples TRBV21-1 to TRBJ1-4; the table's D call TRBD1 went unverified against the DNA. TRBV21-1 is a recognized pseudogene. The CDR3 has 18 amino acids. This CDR3 is CASSNGKTGRATNEKLFF. The CDR3 DNA follows: TGTGCCAGCAGCAATGGGAAGACAGGGCGAGCAACTAATGAAAAACTGTTTTTT.

This chain joins TRBV19 and TRBJ1-5; D gene ambiguous. V was shortened by 3 bases and J by 2 bases, with 5 bases between the two germline ends. From germline, CDR1 is LNHDA and CDR2 SQIVND (reference sequence). The length of the CDR3 is 13 residues. CDR3 nucleotides: TGTGCCAGTAGTATCGGGGGCAATCAGCCCCAGCATTTT. Translating it yields CASSIGGNQPQHF.

The genes are TRBV10-3 and TRBJ2-4; TRBD1 aligns across 9 bases. The CDR3 sequence is 12 residues long. Unmatched junction bases numbered 8, after V lost 8 bases and J lost 12 bases. The germline V gene encodes CDR1 ENHRY and CDR2 SYGVKD. The CDR3 protein is CAIASTGGTQYF. The CDR3 bases are TGTGCCATCGCATCAACAGGGGGCACTCAGTACTTC.

This clone was seen only once. The chain couples TRBV4-3 to TRBJ1-6; D is unresolved. Germline V gene data show CDR1 as LGHNA and CDR2 as YSLEER. This CDR3 is 15 amino acids long. V shed 1 base and J shed 8 bases, with 12 bases lying between them. DNA of the CDR3: TGCGCCAGCAGCCAAGGGAGTCGCCCGGATTCACCCCTCCACTTT. Translation gives CASSQGSRPDSPLHF.

V is TRBV7-9 and J is TRBJ2-7; no firm D call. Germline loops: CDR1 SEHNR, CDR2 FQNEAQ (reference sequence). Deletions cut 5 bases from V and 2 bases from J, with 13 bases between. This CDR3 contains 14 residues. CDR3 residues: CASSRSGLAYEQYF. CDR3 coding DNA: TGTGCCAGCAGCCGATCCGGTCTGGCCTACGAGCAGTACTTC.

The V call is TRBV7-2, the J call TRBJ2-1; 7 nucleotides align to TRBD2. The CDR3 covers 19 residues. V shed 6 bases and J 7 bases; nucleotides not matched to a gene: 24. Germline loops: CDR1 SGHTA, CDR2 FQGNSA. CDR3 loop: CASRLTSSPLTGGRNEQFF. The CDR3 nucleotides read TGTGCCAGCAGATTAACCTCGTCCCCCCTGACGGGGGGAAGGAATGAGCAGTTCTTC.

This clone was seen once. This chain uses TRBV27 with TRBJ2-7; 15 bases are a match to TRBD2. This CDR3 comprises 17 residues. J lost 6 bases, V lost 3 bases, and 9 bases had no gene match. Germline assignment: CDR1 MNHEY and CDR2 SMNVEV (reference sequence). The CDR3 sequence: CASSFFGLAGGPGEQYF. The DNA of the CDR3 is TGTGCCAGCAGTTTTTTCGGACTAGCGGGAGGGCCCGGCGAGCAGTACTTC.

This clone was seen a few times. This chain connects TRBV7-9 to TRBJ1-5; weak D call: TRBD1 (5 bases). V lost 5 bases to trimming and J lost 2 bases, with 10 bases between them. Germline V gene lookup returns CDR1 SEHNR and CDR2 FQNEAQ (reference sequence). There are 14 residues in the CDR3. CDR3 nucleotide sequence: TGTGCCAGCAGCCAAGGGGCTGGCAATCAGCCCCAGCATTTT. This gives the protein CASSQGAGNQPQHF.

The chain is built from TRBV30 and TRBJ1-1; perhaps TRBD1 as D (6 bases). The CDR3 totals 13 residues. Trimming shortened V by 3 bases and J by 3 bases, and 11 bases separated the two germline ends. CDR1 and CDR2 (germline): GTSNPN, SVGIG (reference sequence). The CDR3 is CAWSQGFDTEAFF. The CDR3 DNA reads as TGTGCCTGGAGCCAGGGGTTCGACACTGAAGCTTTCTTT.

This clone occurred a few times. The chain recombines TRBV5-1 with TRBJ1-2; 8 bases align to TRBD1. The CDR3 spans 15 residues. J was trimmed by 3 bases and V by 0 bases; bases with no gene match: 4. CDR1 SGHRS and CDR2 YFSETQ come from the germline V gene. The CDR3 DNA is TGCGCCAGCAGCTTGGCAGGGGGCGATTACTATGGCTACACCTTC. The encoded protein is CASSLAGGDYYGYTF.

Only a few counts were recorded for this clone. The genes are TRBV30 and TRBJ2-2; D not resolved. Trimming took 0 bases from V and 3 from J, leaving 5 bases between them. There are 13 residues in the CDR3. CDR1 is GTSNPN and CDR2 is SVGIG in the germline V gene (reference sequence). CDR3 nucleotides: TGTGCCTGGAGTGTACTCGACACCGGGGAGCTGTTTTTT. It specifies CAWSVLDTGELFF.

This rearrangement joins TRBV27 to TRBJ2-3; 12 bases line up with TRBD2. CDR3 length: 18 amino acids. Germline CDR1 is MNHEY and CDR2 is SMNVEV (reference sequence). The V segment lost 2 bases and the J segment 2 bases; nucleotides outside the gene matches: 8. CDR3: CASSLILAGGPHTDTQYF. The CDR3 nucleotides read TGTGCCAGCAGTTTAATACTAGCGGGGGGCCCCCACACAGATACGCAGTATTTT.

This chain joins TRBV5-4 and TRBJ1-2; D gene unclear. The CDR3 is made up of 12 amino acids. Germline V gene data show CDR1 as SGHNT and CDR2 as YYREEE (reference sequence). V gave up 5 bases and J gave up 4 bases, with 9 bases separating them. The CDR3, as DNA: TGTGCCAGCAGTAACGGGGTCTATGGCTACACCTTC. Its protein is CASSNGVYGYTF.

CDR3 coding DNA: TGTGCCAGCAGAAGTGACAGGGACTTCTCCTACGAGCAGTACTTC. It specifies CASRSDRDFSYEQYF. The chain recombines TRBV6-6 with TRBJ2-7, with D possibly matching TRBD1 (7 bases). Germline-derived CDR1 and CDR2 are MNHNY and SVGAGI (reference sequence). V was cut by 6 bases and J by 0 bases, with 15 bases left in between. CDR3 length equals 15 residues.

The chain recombines TRBV27 with TRBJ2-1; 7 bases match TRBD2. The CDR3 loop spans 17 amino acids. V dropped 3 bases and J dropped 4; count of bases not matched to a gene: 12. Germline assignment: CDR1 MNHEY and CDR2 SMNVEV (reference sequence). CDR3 loop: CASSFPLGGGPYNEQFF. As DNA, the CDR3 is TGTGCCAGCAGTTTCCCCTTGGGCGGGGGACCGTACAATGAGCAGTTCTTC.

This clone was observed a handful of times. The CDR3 loop is CASSEGLGRDEQFF. The CDR3 coding sequence is TGCGCCAGCAGCGAGGGACTCGGAAGGGACGAGCAGTTCTTC. The chain carries TRBV4-3 and TRBJ2-1, with TRBD2 as a possible D gene (6 bases). The V gene lost 5 bases and the J gene lost 10 bases, with 18 bases spanning the gap. Germline values: CDR1 LGHNA, CDR2 YSLEER. This CDR3 comprises 14 residues.

The chain is built from TRBV6-5 and TRBJ2-7; 9 bases align to TRBD1. The CDR3 totals 15 residues. CDR1 and CDR2 from the germline V gene are MNHEY and SVGAGI. After removal of 7 bases from V and 2 bases from J, the junction contained 9 bases not matched to a gene. The CDR3 DNA reads as TGTGCCAGCACCCTCGGGACAGGGTATCCCTACGAGCAGTACTTC. Translation: CASTLGTGYPYEQYF.